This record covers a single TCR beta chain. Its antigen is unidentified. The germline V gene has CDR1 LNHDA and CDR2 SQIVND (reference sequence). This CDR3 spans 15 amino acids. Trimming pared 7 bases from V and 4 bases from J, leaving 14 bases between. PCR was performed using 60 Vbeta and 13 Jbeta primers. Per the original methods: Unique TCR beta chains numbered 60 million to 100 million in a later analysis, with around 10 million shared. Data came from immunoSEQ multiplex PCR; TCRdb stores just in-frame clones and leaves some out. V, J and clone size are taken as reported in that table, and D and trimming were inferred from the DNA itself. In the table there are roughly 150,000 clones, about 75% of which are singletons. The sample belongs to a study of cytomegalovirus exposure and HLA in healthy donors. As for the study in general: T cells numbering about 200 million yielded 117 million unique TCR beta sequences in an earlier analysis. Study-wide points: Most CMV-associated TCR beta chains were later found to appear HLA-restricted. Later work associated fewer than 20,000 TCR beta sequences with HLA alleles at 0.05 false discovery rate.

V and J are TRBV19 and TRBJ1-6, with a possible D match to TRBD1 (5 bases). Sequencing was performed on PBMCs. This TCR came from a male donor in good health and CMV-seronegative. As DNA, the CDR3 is TGTGCCAGTACCCCCGCGGGGCTTTATAATTCACCCCTCCACTTT. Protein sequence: CASTPAGLYNSPLHF.